A single sample gave rise to the 30 T cell receptor beta chains below, sequenced in a study of cytomegalovirus exposure and HLA in healthy donors. Both 60 Vbeta primers and 13 Jbeta primers went into the PCR. Generated by immunoSEQ multiplex PCR, the TCRdb table keeps only in-frame clones and is missing some. Recorded for this sample: roughly 72,000 clones. Sequenced material: PBMCs. The receptors here all came from a man between 18 and 35 years old in good health and CMV-seropositive.

The chain joins TRBV5-1 to TRBJ2-2; TRBD1 matches 11 bases. The CDR3 runs 15 residues. Trimming at V came to 5 bases and at J to 7 bases, leaving 7 bases not matched to a gene. Germline V gene lookup returns CDR1 SGHRS and CDR2 YFSETQ. CDR3 in amino acids: CASSRGTGGNGELFF. In nucleotides, the CDR3 is TGCGCCAGCAGTCGCGGGACAGGGGGTAACGGGGAGCTGTTTTTT.

The chain couples TRBV7-2 to TRBJ1-3; D might be TRBD1 (5 bases). V lost 5 bases and J 0 bases, leaving 14 bases between the germline ends. There are 16 residues in the CDR3. Germline V gene sequence: CDR1 SGHTA, CDR2 FQGNSA. DNA of the CDR3: TGTGCCAGCAGCCTGGCGAGACAGATCTCTGGAAACACCATATATTTT. It encodes CASSLARQISGNTIYF. The variable domain in full, completed from reference TRBV7-2 and TRBJ1-3, reads GAGVSQSPSNKVTEKGKDVELRCDPISGHTALYWYRQSLGQGLEFLIYFQGNSAPDKSGLPSDRFSAERTGGSVSTLTIQRTQQEDSAVYLCASSLARQISGNTIYFGEGSWLTVV.

J is TRBJ1-1 and V is TRBV6-1; 7 bases agree with TRBD1. This CDR3 is 15 amino acids long. V gave up 2 bases and J gave up 2 bases; unmatched junction bases: 5. Germline lookup yields CDR1 MNHNS and CDR2 SASEGT. For the CDR3, the DNA is TGTGCCAGCAGTGAATTGGGACAGTTTAACACTGAAGCTTTCTTT. Amino acids: CASSELGQFNTEAFF.

The chain recombines TRBV19 with TRBJ1-5; perhaps TRBD1 as D (5 bases). The V end was cut by 7 bases, the J end by 6 bases, with 16 bases between. The CDR3 length is 14 residues. Per germline, CDR1 LNHDA and CDR2 SQIVND (reference sequence). CDR3 DNA: TGTGCCAGTACCCGTCGGGGGACGGGTCAGCCCCAGCATTTT. Its translation: CASTRRGTGQPQHF.

J is TRBJ2-7 and V is TRBV9; 8 bases are a match to TRBD1. In germline, CDR1 is SGDLS, CDR2 YYNGEE. The V and J ends lost 0 bases and 3 bases, in that order; junction bases with no gene match: 2. The CDR3 has 14 amino acids. The CDR3 DNA reads TGTGCCAGCAGCGTAGGACAGGGGCGCTACGAGCAGTACTTC. Encoded protein: CASSVGQGRYEQYF.

V and J are TRBV9 and TRBJ2-7; the D gene is possibly TRBD2 (5 bases). Germline V gene data show CDR1 as SGDLS and CDR2 as YYNGEE. V shed 3 bases and J shed 6 bases, with 25 bases lying between them. This CDR3 is 17 amino acids long. The CDR3 loop reads CASSANPAVALGGEQYF. CDR3 sequence (DNA): TGTGCCAGCAGCGCCAACCCCGCCGTGGCCCTAGGAGGCGAGCAGTACTTC.

The chain has TRBV2 and TRBJ1-5; tentative D call: TRBD1 (5 bases). CDR1 and CDR2 (germline): SNHLY, FYNNEI. V was clipped by 6 bases and J by 9 bases, with 12 bases between them. The CDR3 totals 12 residues. CDR3 protein: CASSLQGSPQHF. The CDR3 coding sequence is TGTGCCAGCAGCCTCCAGGGTTCGCCCCAGCATTTT.

The chain combines TRBV11-2 with TRBJ1-1, with D maybe TRBD1 (5 bases). Trimming took 4 bases from V and 6 from J, leaving 9 bases between them. The CDR3 runs to 12 residues. CDR1 is SGHAT, CDR2 FQNNGV, per germline. For the CDR3, the DNA is TGTGCCAGCAGCTATATAGGGGCTGAAGCTTTCTTT. This sequence encodes CASSYIGAEAFF.

The chain links TRBV7-9 to TRBJ1-2; D is possibly TRBD1 (5 bases). V lost 5 bases and J lost 4, with 17 bases in between. The CDR3 covers 15 residues. CDR1 SEHNR and CDR2 FQNEAQ come from the germline V gene (reference sequence). CDR3 sequence reads: CASSPRRGGGYGYTF. In DNA, the CDR3 is TGTGCCAGCAGCCCGAGGAGGGGTGGCGGCTATGGCTACACCTTC.

The chain carries TRBV6-6 and TRBJ2-7, with D perhaps TRBD1 (5 bases). Trimming pared 2 bases from V and 2 bases from J, leaving 10 bases between. CDR3 length: 14 amino acids. Germline CDR1 reads MNHNY; CDR2 reads SVGAGI (reference sequence). CDR3 sequence (DNA): TGTGCCAGCAGTTACAAGGGGCAGCCCTACGAGCAGTACTTC. This encodes CASSYKGQPYEQYF.

The chain combines TRBV28 with TRBJ2-1, with D maybe TRBD1 (5 bases). Germline values: CDR1 MDHEN, CDR2 SYDVKM. Trimming removed 7 bases at V and 2 bases at J, with 9 bases between. CDR3 length equals 13 residues. The CDR3 sequence is CASTADTYNEQFF. The CDR3 region has the DNA TGTGCCAGCACCGCGGACACCTACAATGAGCAGTTCTTC.

The rearrangement uses TRBV5-1 and TRBJ1-1; 8 bases agree with TRBD1. Germline V gene data show CDR1 as SGHRS and CDR2 as YFSETQ. CDR3 length: 16 residues. V lost 0 bases, J lost 0 bases, and 4 bases stayed unmatched. The CDR3 protein is CASSLGQGSMNTEAFF. The DNA of the CDR3 is TGCGCCAGCAGCTTGGGACAGGGGTCTATGAACACTGAAGCTTTCTTT.

On this clone: The same CDR3 is also encoded by other DNA sequences in this sample. The chain has TRBV6-1 and TRBJ2-3, with 14 bases that match TRBD2. The germline V gene encodes CDR1 MNHNS and CDR2 SASEGT. V trimming: 4 bases; J trimming: 4 bases; junction bases outside the gene matches: 1. There are 15 residues in the CDR3. The CDR3 here is CASSGLAGGPDTQYF. CDR3 in DNA: TGTGCCAGCAGTGGACTAGCGGGGGGGCCAGATACGCAGTATTTT.

This rearrangement joins TRBV28 to TRBJ2-7, with D uncertain. The CDR3 spans 17 residues. The germline V gene encodes CDR1 MDHEN and CDR2 SYDVKM. The V end was cut by 6 bases, the J end by 5 bases, with 26 bases between. Here the CDR3 DNA reads TGTGCCAGCAGGGTCCTAGTTTTCGTGACCTCTTCGGACGAGCAGTACTTC. Translated: CASRVLVFVTSSDEQYF.

This chain links TRBV7-9 with TRBJ1-2; the D is unclear. V lost 9 bases to trimming and J lost 1 base, with 18 bases between them. In germline, CDR1 is SEHNR, CDR2 FQNEAQ (reference sequence). The CDR3 sequence is 15 residues long. This CDR3 reads CASGLDAAINYGYTF. The DNA for the CDR3 is TGTGCCAGTGGTTTGGATGCGGCGATTAACTATGGCTACACCTTC.

The V call is TRBV19, the J call TRBJ2-2, with D possibly being TRBD2 (7 bases). V gave up 3 bases and J gave up 6 bases, with 11 bases separating them. This CDR3 is 14 amino acids long. The germline V gene has CDR1 LNHDA and CDR2 SQIVND (reference sequence). Here the CDR3 reads CASSIGGPSGELFF. CDR3 bases: TGTGCCAGTAGTATCGGGGGGCCCTCCGGGGAGCTGTTTTTT.

The chain joins TRBV5-1 to TRBJ2-7; D unclear. In germline, CDR1 is SGHRS, CDR2 YFSETQ. V was pared by 0 bases and J by 9 bases, with 16 bases between. The CDR3 has 14 residues. The CDR3, as DNA: TGCGCCAGCAGCTTGGCACTACAAGGCTCGGTGCAGTACTTC. As protein: CASSLALQGSVQYF.

The chain's CDR3 is CASTGGLEANTGELFF. CDR3 coding DNA: TGTGCCAGTACCGGCGGGCTAGAGGCGAACACCGGGGAGCTGTTTTTT. The chain links TRBV19 to TRBJ2-2, with TRBD2 as a possible D gene (5 bases). There are 16 residues in the CDR3. Germline assignment: CDR1 LNHDA and CDR2 SQIVND (reference sequence). Trimming shortened V by 7 bases and J by 0 bases, and 15 bases separated the two germline ends.

The chain uses TRBV6-1 and TRBJ1-1; D gene uncertain. Deletions cut 2 bases from V and 1 base from J, with 5 bases between. This CDR3 is built from 13 residues. Germline V gene data show CDR1 as MNHNS and CDR2 as SASEGT. CDR3 sequence: CASSERENTEAFF. For the CDR3, the DNA is TGTGCCAGCAGTGAAAGAGAGAACACTGAAGCTTTCTTT.

The rearrangement joins TRBV5-1 to TRBJ2-1; 7 nucleotides align to TRBD1. The CDR3 has 15 amino acids. J lost 2 bases, V lost 4 bases, and 6 bases had no gene match. From germline, CDR1 is SGHRS and CDR2 YFSETQ. The CDR3 spells CASSVGQNAYNEQFF. The CDR3 nucleotides are TGCGCCAGCAGCGTGGGACAGAATGCCTACAATGAGCAGTTCTTC.

The rearrangement links TRBV9 to TRBJ2-5; D is unclear. The CDR3 covers 14 residues. Germline lookup yields CDR1 SGDLS and CDR2 YYNGEE. Trimming took 0 bases from V and 5 from J, leaving 11 bases between them. In DNA, the CDR3 is TGTGCCAGCAGCGTAGCAGCAGGCGAGGAGACCCAGTACTTC. Protein product: CASSVAAGEETQYF.

The CDR3 DNA reads TGTGCCAGCAGTTTGGGAGGGACGGATGAAAAACTGTTTTTT. It yields the protein CASSLGGTDEKLFF. The chain combines TRBV6-1 with TRBJ1-4, with D possibly being TRBD1 (5 bases). This CDR3 has 14 amino acids. V was shortened by 5 bases and J by 6 bases, with 13 bases between the two germline ends. Germline assignment: CDR1 MNHNS and CDR2 SASEGT.

This rearrangement joins TRBV6-6 to TRBJ1-1; D is undetermined. The length of the CDR3 is 12 residues. V gave up 2 bases and J gave up 8 bases, with 9 bases separating them. Per germline, CDR1 MNHNY and CDR2 SVGAGI (reference sequence). This CDR3 is CASSYERSEAFF. DNA of the CDR3: TGTGCCAGCAGTTACGAACGGTCGGAAGCTTTCTTT.

The V call is TRBV6-5, the J call TRBJ2-2; the match to TRBD2 covers 7 bases. V was pared by 3 bases and J by 5 bases, with 3 bases of the junction left unmatched. The CDR3 is made up of 14 amino acids. Looked up from germline, CDR1 is MNHEY and CDR2 is SVGAGI. CDR3 bases: TGTGCCAGCAGTTATCGGGGGGAAACCGGGGAGCTGTTTTTT. As protein: CASSYRGETGELFF.

V gene TRBV28 combines with J gene TRBJ2-5, with 7 nucleotides matching TRBD1. Germline V CDR1 and CDR2: MDHEN, SYDVKM. Unmatched junction bases numbered 9, after V lost 5 bases and J lost 0 bases. The CDR3 spans 16 residues. CDR3 residues: CASSLLGQMNQETQYF. CDR3 in DNA: TGTGCCAGCAGTCTATTGGGACAGATGAACCAAGAGACCCAGTACTTC.

J is TRBJ2-5 and V is TRBV20-1; D not resolved. The V gene lost 0 bases and the J gene lost 3 bases, with 2 bases spanning the gap. Germline V gives CDR1 DFQATT, CDR2 SNEGSKA (reference sequence). The CDR3 extends over 11 amino acids. The CDR3 region is CSARDKETQYF. CDR3 DNA sequence: TGCAGTGCTAGAGATAAAGAGACCCAGTACTTC.

This chain joins TRBV28 and TRBJ2-5, with 7 bases matching TRBD1. The closer fit of TRBJ2-7 to the DNA end suggests the J call may be wrong. Per the germline V gene, CDR1 is MDHEN and CDR2 is SYDVKM. The CDR3 is 16 amino acids. The DNA of the CDR3 is TGTGCCAGCAGTGCTCCGACAGGGTTTAACCCCTACGAGCAGTACTTC. Translated: CASSAPTGFNPYEQYF.

J is TRBJ1-5 and V is TRBV19; D might be TRBD1 (6 bases). This CDR3 contains 13 residues. Germline V gives CDR1 LNHDA, CDR2 SQIVND (reference sequence). Trimming took 7 bases from V and 1 from J, leaving 8 bases between them. Here the CDR3 DNA reads TGTGCCAGTACTGACAGGAGCAATCAGCCCCAGCATTTT. It codes for CASTDRSNQPQHF.

This chain uses TRBV5-4 with TRBJ1-2, with TRBD1 matching 11 bases. The CDR3 loop spans 14 amino acids. Germline-derived CDR1 and CDR2 are SGHNT and YYREEE (reference sequence). The trim removed 0 bases at V and 8 bases at J, leaving 3 bases unmatched. This CDR3 is CASSLGTGGTGYTF. DNA of the CDR3: TGTGCCAGCAGCTTGGGGACAGGGGGCACGGGCTACACCTTC. Combining the CDR3 with reference TRBV5-4 and TRBJ1-2 gives the whole variable domain ETGVTQSPTHLIKTRGQQVTLRCSSQSGHNTVSWYQQALGQGPQFIFQYYREEENGRGNFPPRFSGLQFPNYSSELNVNALELDDSALYLCASSLGTGGTGYTFGSGTRLTVV.

V gene TRBV30 combines with J gene TRBJ1-2, with D maybe TRBD1 (6 bases). The germline CDR1 and CDR2 sequences are GTSNPN and SVGIG (reference sequence). The V and J ends lost 0 bases and 4 bases respectively, with 9 bases between them. There are 13 residues in the CDR3. CDR3 in DNA: TGTGCCTGGAGTGTTAGGACAGCCTATGGCTACACCTTC. Translation gives CAWSVRTAYGYTF. The entire variable domain, with the rest obtained from reference TRBV30 and TRBJ1-2, is as follows: SQTIHQWPATLVQPVGSPLSLECTVEGTSNPNLYWYRQAAGRGLQLLFYSVGIGQISSEVPQNLSASRPQDRQFILSSKKLLLSDSGFYLCAWSVRTAYGYTFGSGTRLTVV.